The clone carrying this T cell receptor beta chain was seen only once. Antigen specificity is unknown. This table comes from immunoSEQ multiplex PCR, and its TCRdb copy is limited to in-frame clones, with some not included. This sample has fewer than 200,000 clones, with about 91% found just once. The data belong to a study of T cell responses to AZD1222 COVID-19 vaccine. Whole-study findings and limits: Nearly half of spike-specific TCRs reportedly target unmutated variant regions.

Germline V gene lookup returns CDR1 SGHDN and CDR2 FVKESK. Trimming pared 2 bases from V and 2 bases from J, leaving 13 bases between. There are 15 residues in the CDR3. Sample: peripheral blood, taken 28 days after the second AZD1222 dose. The sequence derives from an adult who received the AZD1222 COVID-19 vaccine. The gene calls are TRBV14 and TRBJ2-7; possible D gene TRBD2, 6 bases. DNA for the CDR3: TGTGCCAGCAGCCAACTAGCGCAGGCCCCCTACGAGCAGTACTTC. It yields the protein CASSQLAQAPYEQYF.